The present entry profiles one T cell receptor beta chain with its context. The CDR3 contains 18 residues. This sample stems from a study of blood T cell repertoires in COVID-19. Study-wide background: COVID-19 samples, acute and convalescent, were from the United States, Italy and Spain. Sources were T cells, B-cell-depleted T cells, or PBMCs; the material itself was cDNA or gDNA.

Authors' analysis steps: From reference gene primer amplification, estimates of nucleated cell counts were derived. Assay used: immunoSEQ multiplex PCR; TCRdb lists only in-frame clones, some missing. Clonal size and the V and J genes are those of that table, whereas D and trimming came from the DNA. The sample consists of 60,000 to 75,000 clones, approximately 90% of them appearing once. The sequence was collected from a human donor in a cohort sampled during active COVID-19. The sample was peripheral blood. V gene TRBV21-1 combines with J gene TRBJ2-3; the table's D call of TRBD2 was not tested on the DNA. TRBV21-1 is designated a pseudogene. CDR3 DNA: TGTGCCAGCAGCAAATCCCTAGCGGGGGGCCATGTAGCAGATACGCAGTATTTT. This encodes CASSKSLAGGHVADTQYF.